Below, 4 T cell receptor beta chains from the same sample are listed, as sequenced in a study of blood T cell repertoires in COVID-19. The repertoire was sequenced with immunoSEQ multiplex PCR; TCRdb's copy has only in-frame clones and lacks some. The repertoire holds roughly 200,000 clones, with about 83% as singletons. The sequenced sample consisted of peripheral blood. These receptors were collected from a woman aged 18-30 years who had recovered from COVID-19.

V and J are TRBV14 and TRBJ2-7; D gene uncertain. Germline-derived CDR1 and CDR2 are SGHDN and FVKESK. The length of the CDR3 is 11 residues. V lost 3 bases to trimming and J lost 6 bases, with 6 bases between them. The CDR3 is CASSHDSEQYV. The CDR3 DNA follows: TGTGCCAGCAGCCACGATAGCGAGCAGTACGTC.

V and J are TRBV24-1 and TRBJ1-2, with 7 bases matching TRBD1. Germline-derived CDR1 and CDR2 are KGHDR and SFDVKD. This CDR3 is built from 15 residues. V shed 3 bases and J 5 bases; nucleotides not matched to a gene: 8. Written as DNA, the CDR3 is TGTGCCACCAGTGATCCGGTCCGGGACAGTTATGGCTACACCTTC. Encoded protein: CATSDPVRDSYGYTF.

This chain connects TRBV7-9 to TRBJ1-1, with D possibly being TRBD1 (6 bases). Germline CDR1 reads SEHNR; CDR2 reads FQNEAQ (reference sequence). Deletions cut 5 bases from V and 1 base from J, with 11 bases between. CDR3 size: 14 residues. The CDR3: CASSPTTGNTEAFF. Here the CDR3 DNA reads TGTGCCAGCAGCCCGACGACAGGGAACACTGAAGCTTTCTTT.

The genes are TRBV5-1 and TRBJ1-2, with 8 bases lining up with TRBD1. V lost 4 bases, J lost 4 bases, and 6 bases stayed unmatched. This CDR3 is built from 14 residues. From germline, CDR1 is SGHRS and CDR2 YFSETQ. CDR3 protein: CASSTDRAFYGYTF. The DNA of the CDR3 is TGCGCCAGCAGCACGGACAGGGCCTTCTATGGCTACACCTTC. Drawing the rest from reference TRBV5-1 and TRBJ1-2, the complete variable domain is KAGVTQTPRYLIKTRGQQVTLSCSPISGHRSVSWYQQTPGQGLQFLFEYFSETQRNKGNFPGRFSGRQFSNSRSEMNVSTLELGDSALYLCASSTDRAFYGYTFGSGTRLTVV.